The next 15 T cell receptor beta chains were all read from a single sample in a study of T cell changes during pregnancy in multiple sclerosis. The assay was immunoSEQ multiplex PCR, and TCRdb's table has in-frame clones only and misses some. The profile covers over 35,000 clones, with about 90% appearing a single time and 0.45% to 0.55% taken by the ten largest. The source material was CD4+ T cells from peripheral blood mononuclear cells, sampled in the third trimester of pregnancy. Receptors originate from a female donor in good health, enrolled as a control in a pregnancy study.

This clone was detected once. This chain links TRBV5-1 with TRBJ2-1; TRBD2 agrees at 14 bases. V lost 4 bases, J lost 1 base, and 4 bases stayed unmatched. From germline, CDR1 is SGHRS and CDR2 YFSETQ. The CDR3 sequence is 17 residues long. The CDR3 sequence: CASSLWTSGRSYNEQFF. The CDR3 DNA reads TGCGCCAGCAGCCTATGGACTAGCGGGAGGTCCTACAATGAGCAGTTCTTC.

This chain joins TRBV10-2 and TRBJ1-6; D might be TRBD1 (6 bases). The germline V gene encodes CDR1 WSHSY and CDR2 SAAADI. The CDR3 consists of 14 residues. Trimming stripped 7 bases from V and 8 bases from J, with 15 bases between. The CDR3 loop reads CASTRAGADSPLHF. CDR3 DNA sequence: TGCGCCAGCACCAGAGCGGGGGCTGATTCACCCCTCCACTTT.

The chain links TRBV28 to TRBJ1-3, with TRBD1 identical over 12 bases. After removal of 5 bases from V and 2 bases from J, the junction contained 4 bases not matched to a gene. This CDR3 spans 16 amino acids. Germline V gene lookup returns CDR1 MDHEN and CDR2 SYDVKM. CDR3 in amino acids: CASSPGTGGTGNTIYF. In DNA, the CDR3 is TGTGCCAGCAGTCCAGGGACAGGGGGCACTGGAAACACCATATATTTT.

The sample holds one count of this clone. The CDR3, as DNA: TGTGCCAGCAGCGTAGTGACTGGTTCACCCCTCCACTTT. Its protein product is CASSVVTGSPLHF. The chain employs TRBV9 and TRBJ1-6, with D uncertain. The ends were cut back, 0 bases at V and 9 bases at J, with 7 bases in the middle. The CDR3 runs 13 residues. The germline V gene encodes CDR1 SGDLS and CDR2 YYNGEE.

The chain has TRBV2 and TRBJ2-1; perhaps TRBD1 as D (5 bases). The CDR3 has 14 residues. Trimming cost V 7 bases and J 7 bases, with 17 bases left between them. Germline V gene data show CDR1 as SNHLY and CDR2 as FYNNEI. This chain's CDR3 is CASNAGMLANEQFF. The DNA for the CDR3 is TGTGCCAGCAATGCAGGGATGTTGGCGAATGAGCAGTTCTTC.

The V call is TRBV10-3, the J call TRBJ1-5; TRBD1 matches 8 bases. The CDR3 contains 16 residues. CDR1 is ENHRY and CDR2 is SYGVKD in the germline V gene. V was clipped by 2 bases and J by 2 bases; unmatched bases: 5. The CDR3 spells CAISEPGGVGNQPQHF. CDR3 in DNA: TGTGCCATCAGTGAGCCAGGGGGCGTAGGCAATCAGCCCCAGCATTTT.

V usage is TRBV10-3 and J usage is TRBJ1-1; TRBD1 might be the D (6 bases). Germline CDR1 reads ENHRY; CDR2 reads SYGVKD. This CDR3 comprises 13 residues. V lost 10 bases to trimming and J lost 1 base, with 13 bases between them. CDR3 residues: CATEDSPNTEAFF. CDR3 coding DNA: TGTGCCACCGAGGACAGCCCGAACACTGAAGCTTTCTTT.

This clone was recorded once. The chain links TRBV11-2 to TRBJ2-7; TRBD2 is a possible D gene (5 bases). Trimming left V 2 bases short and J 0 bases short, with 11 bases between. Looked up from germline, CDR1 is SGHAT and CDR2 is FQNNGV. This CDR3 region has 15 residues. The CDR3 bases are TGTGCCAGCAGCTTAACGAGGGCTAGCTCCTACGAGCAGTACTTC. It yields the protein CASSLTRASSYEQYF.

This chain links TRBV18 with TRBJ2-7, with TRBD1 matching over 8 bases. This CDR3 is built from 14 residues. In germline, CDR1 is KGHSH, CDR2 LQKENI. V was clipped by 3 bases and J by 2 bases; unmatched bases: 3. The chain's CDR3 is CASSPATGAYEQYF. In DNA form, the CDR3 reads TGTGCCAGCTCACCTGCGACAGGGGCCTACGAGCAGTACTTC.

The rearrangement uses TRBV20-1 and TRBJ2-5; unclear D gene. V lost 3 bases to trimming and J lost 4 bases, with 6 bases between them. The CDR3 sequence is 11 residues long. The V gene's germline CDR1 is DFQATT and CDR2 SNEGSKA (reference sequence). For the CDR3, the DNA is TGCAGTGCTAGCCCAGGAGAGACCCAGTACTTC. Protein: CSASPGETQYF.

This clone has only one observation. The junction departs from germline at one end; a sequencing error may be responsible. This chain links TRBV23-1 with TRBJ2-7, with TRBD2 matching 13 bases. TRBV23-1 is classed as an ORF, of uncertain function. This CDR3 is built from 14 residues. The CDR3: CASSRGTSGTAVSF. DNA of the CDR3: TGCGCCAGCAGTCGAGGGACTAGCGGGACCGCCGTGTCCTTC.

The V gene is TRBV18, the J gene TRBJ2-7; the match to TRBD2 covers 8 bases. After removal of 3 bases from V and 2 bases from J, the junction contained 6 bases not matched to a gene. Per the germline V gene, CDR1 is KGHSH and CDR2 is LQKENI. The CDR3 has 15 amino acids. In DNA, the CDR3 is TGTGCCAGCTCACCGACCCCGGGACTAGCCTACGAGCAGTACTTC. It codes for CASSPTPGLAYEQYF. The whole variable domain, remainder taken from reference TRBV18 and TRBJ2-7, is NAGVMQNPRHLVRRRGQEARLRCSPMKGHSHVYWYRQLPEEGLKFMVYLQKENIIDESGMPKERFSAEFPKEGPSILRIQQVVRGDSAAYFCASSPTPGLAYEQYFGPGTRLTVT.

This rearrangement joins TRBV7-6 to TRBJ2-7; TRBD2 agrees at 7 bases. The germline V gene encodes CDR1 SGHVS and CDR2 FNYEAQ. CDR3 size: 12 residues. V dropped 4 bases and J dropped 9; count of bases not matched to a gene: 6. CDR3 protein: CASSSTGRVQYF. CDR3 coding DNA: TGTGCCAGCAGCTCAACGGGGAGGGTGCAGTACTTC.

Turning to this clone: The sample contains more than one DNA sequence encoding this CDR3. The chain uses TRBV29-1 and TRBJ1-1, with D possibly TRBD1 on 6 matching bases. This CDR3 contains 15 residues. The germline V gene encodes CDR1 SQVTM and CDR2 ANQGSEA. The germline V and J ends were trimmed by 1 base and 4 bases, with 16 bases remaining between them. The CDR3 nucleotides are TGCAGCGTTGAAGTAAGGGGGAACAGCAGCACTGAAGCTTTCTTT. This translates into CSVEVRGNSSTEAFF.

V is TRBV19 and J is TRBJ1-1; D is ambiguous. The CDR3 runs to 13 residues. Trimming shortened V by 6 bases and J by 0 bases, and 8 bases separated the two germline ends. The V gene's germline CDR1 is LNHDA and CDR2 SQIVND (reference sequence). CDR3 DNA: TGTGCCAGTAGCGACAACTTGAACACTGAAGCTTTCTTT. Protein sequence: CASSDNLNTEAFF.